The present TCR beta chain was sequenced within a study of blood T cell repertoires in COVID-19. As originally analysed: Estimation of nucleated cell counts relied on the amplification of reference gene primers. The assay was immunoSEQ multiplex PCR, and TCRdb's table has in-frame clones only and misses some. The V and J calls and clone size come from that table; D and trimming were worked out from the DNA. The table shows under 250,000 clones, with roughly 86% occurring only once. A Seattle source enrolled patients during active infection and followed them longitudinally. The CDR3 length is 13 residues. Germline CDR1 KGHDR, CDR2 SFDVKD. V lost 7 bases to trimming and J lost 7 bases; unmatched junction nucleotides: 7.

The rearrangement links TRBV24-1 to TRBJ1-2, with 8 bases matching TRBD1. Sequencing was performed on peripheral blood. This TCR derives from a woman aged 80 or older with COVID-19, enrolled during active disease. The CDR3 DNA follows: TGTGCCACCAGGGACAGGGAGACGAGTGGCTACACCTTC. Its translation: CATRDRETSGYTF.